Listed here are 17 T cell receptor beta chains from one sample, sequenced in a study of CXCR4 blockade with PD-1 therapy in pancreatic cancer. Sequencing used immunoSEQ multiplex PCR; TCRdb keeps in-frame clones, though not all of them. This repertoire shows about 3,500 clones, about 50% found once; its top ten account for about 18%. Sequencing was carried out using tumor tissue. The source of these receptors is a human donor with pancreatic ductal adenocarcinoma.

The V gene is TRBV19, the J gene TRBJ1-5; D perhaps matches TRBD1 (5 bases). V was clipped by 0 bases and J by 4 bases, with 16 bases between them. Looked up from germline, CDR1 is LNHDA and CDR2 is SQIVND (reference sequence). This CDR3 is built from 17 residues. The CDR3: CASSIDLWFWGNQPQHF. CDR3 coding DNA: TGTGCCAGTAGTATAGATCTATGGTTCTGGGGGAATCAGCCCCAGCATTTT.

The chain links TRBV15 to TRBJ2-7, with 7 bases that match TRBD1. The CDR3 consists of 19 residues. Germline CDR1 is LNHNV and CDR2 is YYDKDF (reference sequence). V lost 0 bases, J lost 0 bases, and 14 bases stayed unmatched. This chain's CDR3 is CATSRDGISTGRGSYEQYF. The CDR3 DNA reads TGTGCCACCAGCAGAGATGGGATTTCGACAGGGCGAGGCTCCTACGAGCAGTACTTC.

Only a few counts were recorded for this clone. The chain recombines TRBV9 with TRBJ2-2; 13 nucleotides line up with TRBD2. The trim removed 5 bases at V and 6 bases at J, leaving 4 bases unmatched. Per germline, CDR1 SGDLS and CDR2 YYNGEE. The CDR3 length is 15 residues. The CDR3 bases are TGTGCCAGCAGTCGGGGACTAGCGGGACCCGGGGAGCTGTTTTTT. Translating gives CASSRGLAGPGELFF.

This chain joins TRBV9 and TRBJ1-4; possible D gene TRBD1, 5 bases. The V gene's germline CDR1 is SGDLS and CDR2 YYNGEE. The CDR3 totals 15 residues. V lost 2 bases and J lost 6, with 14 bases in between. The CDR3 is CASSVQGVGDEKLFF. The CDR3 coding sequence is TGTGCCAGCAGCGTTCAGGGAGTGGGGGATGAAAAACTGTTTTTT.

This chain joins TRBV28 and TRBJ1-4, with D maybe TRBD1 (6 bases). Germline values: CDR1 MDHEN, CDR2 SYDVKM. Trimming removed 2 bases at V and 5 bases at J, with 9 bases between. This CDR3 region has 14 residues. The CDR3 region has the DNA TGTGCCAGCAGTTTAACAGGGACGAATGAAAAACTGTTTTTT. Protein sequence: CASSLTGTNEKLFF.

The chain couples TRBV25-1 to TRBJ2-5, with 10 positions matching TRBD1. CDR1 and CDR2 (germline): MGHDK, SYGVNS. Trimming took 6 bases from V and 4 from J; bases not matched to a gene: 2. The CDR3 loop spans 13 amino acids. CDR3 loop: CASRGDRGETQYF. Written as DNA, the CDR3 is TGTGCCAGCAGGGGGGACAGGGGAGAGACCCAGTACTTC.

The V call is TRBV12-5, the J call TRBJ2-2; possible D gene TRBD2, 6 bases. This CDR3 spans 16 amino acids. CDR1 and CDR2 (germline): LGHNT, FRNRAP. Trimming removed 5 bases from V and 5 bases from J, with 18 bases in between. CDR3 sequence (DNA): TGTGCTAGTGGTACCGGACTAAACTCGAGGACCGGGGAGCTGTTTTTT. It specifies CASGTGLNSRTGELFF. The whole variable domain, remainder taken from reference TRBV12-5 and TRBJ2-2, is DARVTQTPRHKVTEMGQEVTMRCQPILGHNTVFWYRQTMMQGLELLAYFRNRAPLDDSGMPKDRFSAEMPDATLATLKIQPSEPRDSAVYFCASGTGLNSRTGELFFGEGSRLTVL.

This sequence joins TRBV5-5 and TRBJ2-2; a possible D gene is TRBD1 (6 bases). Germline-derived CDR1 and CDR2 are SGHKS and YYEKEE (reference sequence). Trimming pared 3 bases from V and 0 bases from J, leaving 12 bases between. There are 16 residues in the CDR3. The CDR3, as DNA: TGTGCCAGCAGCTACAGGGCGTATTCGAACACCGGGGAGCTGTTTTTT. Protein product: CASSYRAYSNTGELFF.

This clone has a count of ten or more. The chain is built from TRBV9 and TRBJ1-2; D gene unclear. Germline V gene sequence: CDR1 SGDLS, CDR2 YYNGEE. The CDR3 has 12 amino acids. V was cut by 5 bases and J by 2 bases, with 7 bases left in between. This CDR3 reads CASSARNYGYTF. The CDR3 nucleotides are TGTGCCAGCAGTGCCCGGAACTATGGCTACACCTTC.

This clone has a handful of counts. The junction differs from germline at one of its ends, possibly a read error. This chain connects TRBV6-8 to TRBJ2-3, with 10 bases aligning to TRBD1. This CDR3 comprises 15 residues. Germline lookup yields CDR1 MNHGY and CDR2 SAAAGT. The CDR3 loop is CASSDGQGGTNTQYF. The CDR3 nucleotides read TGTGCCAGCAGCGACGGACAGGGGGGGACAAATACACAGTATTTT.

The chain is built from TRBV12-5 and TRBJ1-3; D remains ambiguous. V shed 6 bases and J shed 0 bases, with 9 bases lying between them. Germline-derived CDR1 and CDR2 are LGHNT and FRNRAP. This CDR3 has 14 amino acids. The CDR3 sequence: CASGPGLSGNTIYF. In DNA, the CDR3 is TGTGCTAGTGGCCCCGGGCTCTCTGGAAACACCATATATTTT.

The chain links TRBV18 to TRBJ1-2; 7 bases match TRBD1. The V gene end was trimmed by 3 bases and the J gene end by 3 bases; junction bases not matched to a gene: 4. The CDR3 totals 14 residues. Germline CDR1 is KGHSH and CDR2 is LQKENI. The CDR3 DNA is TGTGCCAGCTCACCGGGACAGAGGGACTATGGCTACACCTTC. Its translation: CASSPGQRDYGYTF. Combining the CDR3 with reference TRBV18 and TRBJ1-2 gives the whole variable domain NAGVMQNPRHLVRRRGQEARLRCSPMKGHSHVYWYRQLPEEGLKFMVYLQKENIIDESGMPKERFSAEFPKEGPSILRIQQVVRGDSAAYFCASSPGQRDYGYTFGSGTRLTVV.

V gene TRBV11-3 combines with J gene TRBJ1-1; maybe TRBD1 (6 bases). The CDR3 is 15 residues long. V was trimmed by 5 bases and J by 0 bases, leaving 13 bases between them. The germline CDR1 and CDR2 sequences are SGHNT and YENEEA. The CDR3 DNA sequence: TGTGCCAGCAGCCAAGTCGGGACATTGAACACTGAAGCTTTCTTT. Its protein is CASSQVGTLNTEAFF.

This clone qualifies as medium-sized. The chain has TRBV11-3 and TRBJ2-2; 7 positions agree with TRBD1. Per the germline V gene, CDR1 is SGHNT and CDR2 is YENEEA. CDR3 length: 16 amino acids. Trimming took 5 bases from V and 0 from J; bases not matched to a gene: 6. For the CDR3, the DNA is TGTGCCAGCAGCAAATACAGGGGCCCGAACACCGGGGAGCTGTTTTTT. It specifies CASSKYRGPNTGELFF.

Relative to its sample, this clone is medium-sized. This chain uses TRBV7-2 with TRBJ2-7; 8 bases align to TRBD2. CDR3 length: 13 amino acids. V was clipped by 5 bases and J by 4 bases; unmatched bases: 4. Germline loops: CDR1 SGHTA, CDR2 FQGNSA. In nucleotides, the CDR3 is TGTGCCAGCAGCAAGCGGGAGAGGTACGAGCAGTACTTC. It encodes CASSKRERYEQYF.

The gene calls are TRBV18 and TRBJ2-7; D uncertain. CDR1 and CDR2 from the germline V gene are KGHSH and LQKENI. Trimming removed 3 bases from V and 2 bases from J, with 8 bases in between. CDR3 size: 13 residues. The DNA of the CDR3 is TGTGCCAGCTCACCCGGGTCCCCCTACGAGCAGTACTTC. This gives the protein CASSPGSPYEQYF. The full variable domain, completed using reference TRBV18 and TRBJ2-7, is NAGVMQNPRHLVRRRGQEARLRCSPMKGHSHVYWYRQLPEEGLKFMVYLQKENIIDESGMPKERFSAEFPKEGPSILRIQQVVRGDSAAYFCASSPGSPYEQYFGPGTRLTVT.

This chain links TRBV4-1 with TRBJ1-4; D is uncertain. This CDR3 is 15 amino acids long. Germline V lookup: CDR1 MGHRA, CDR2 YSYEKL. The V gene lost 4 bases and the J gene lost 4 bases, with 13 bases spanning the gap. The CDR3 reads CASSRLGSDNEKLFF. The DNA of the CDR3 is TGCGCCAGCAGCCGGCTGGGATCCGATAATGAAAAACTGTTTTTT.